These 13 T cell receptor beta chains were all obtained from the same sample, sequenced in a study of radiotherapy plus CTLA-4 blockade in lung cancer. Repertoires were generated with immunoSEQ multiplex PCR, while TCRdb's copy carries only in-frame clones and drops some. The sample has about 95,000 clones, 83% seen once. This specimen consisted of peripheral blood, obtained from a patient treated with radiotherapy plus ipilimumab. Receptors were obtained from a human donor with non-small cell lung cancer who had stable disease on radiotherapy plus ipilimumab.

The CDR3 loop is CATQLGAGRPYEQYF. The CDR3 DNA reads as TGCGCCACCCAGTTAGGGGCAGGGAGACCCTACGAGCAGTACTTC. V and J are TRBV5-1 and TRBJ2-7; D tentatively fits TRBD1 or TRBD2 (5 bases each). The germline gives CDR1 SGHRS, CDR2 YFSETQ. This CDR3 contains 15 residues. The V end was cut by 9 bases, the J end by 2 bases, with 21 bases between.

The chain is built from TRBV6-5 and TRBJ2-4; perhaps TRBD1 as D (5 bases). The germline gives CDR1 MNHEY, CDR2 SVGAGI. V dropped 0 bases and J dropped 4 bases, with 7 bases sitting between them. CDR3 length: 14 amino acids. DNA of the CDR3: TGTGCCAGCAGTTACTCTCCAGGGAAAAACATTCAGTACTTC. Translating it yields CASSYSPGKNIQYF.

CDR3 sequence: CASSLSQRGGQPQHF. The CDR3 bases are TGTGCCAGCAGTTTGAGCCAGCGGGGTGGTCAGCCCCAGCATTTT. This chain links TRBV28 with TRBJ1-5; D unclear. CDR1 is MDHEN and CDR2 is SYDVKM in the germline V gene. The CDR3 is 15 residues long. Trimming left V 3 bases short and J 6 bases short, with 15 bases between.

The chain combines TRBV13 with TRBJ2-7, with 13 bases lining up with TRBD2. Germline V lookup: CDR1 PRHDT, CDR2 FYEKMQ (reference sequence). The CDR3 spans 17 residues. V gave up 6 bases and J gave up 5 bases; unmatched junction bases: 13. Here the CDR3 reads CASSLRVLTSGRNEQYF. The CDR3 DNA sequence: TGTGCCAGCAGTCTTAGGGTGTTGACTAGCGGGAGGAACGAGCAGTACTTC.

The chain links TRBV2 to TRBJ2-1, with D tentatively TRBD1 (6 bases). Germline CDR1 and CDR2: SNHLY and FYNNEI. Trimming took 2 bases from V and 0 from J, leaving 11 bases between them. CDR3 length: 16 residues. CDR3 protein: CASSELGAGSYNEQFF. For the CDR3, the DNA is TGTGCCAGCAGTGAATTGGGGGCCGGCTCCTACAATGAGCAGTTCTTC.

The chain has TRBV11-2 and TRBJ2-3; D call uncertain. Looked up from germline, CDR1 is SGHAT and CDR2 is FQNNGV. V shed 5 bases and J shed 5 bases, with 11 bases lying between them. The CDR3 loop spans 13 amino acids. The CDR3 DNA reads as TGTGCCAGCAGCCCCTTGTCGATAGATACGCAGTATTTT. It codes for CASSPLSIDTQYF.

J is TRBJ2-2 and V is TRBV5-1, with 7 bases matching TRBD2. J was trimmed by 7 bases and V by 4 bases; bases with no gene match: 13. Germline V gene sequence: CDR1 SGHRS, CDR2 YFSETQ. The CDR3 is 16 amino acids. The CDR3 DNA follows: TGCGCCAGCAGCGCGGGGGACGCCAGCGCCCTCGGGGAGCTGTTTTTT. Amino acids: CASSAGDASALGELFF. The full variable domain, in which reference TRBV5-1 and TRBJ2-2 provide the parts outside the CDR3, is KAGVTQTPRYLIKTRGQQVTLSCSPISGHRSVSWYQQTPGQGLQFLFEYFSETQRNKGNFPGRFSGRQFSNSRSEMNVSTLELGDSALYLCASSAGDASALGELFFGEGSRLTVL.

V usage is TRBV28 and J usage is TRBJ1-5; unclear D gene. The length of the CDR3 is 14 residues. The V end lost 9 bases, the J end lost 1 base, and 13 bases lay between the germline ends. Germline assignment: CDR1 MDHEN and CDR2 SYDVKM. The CDR3 bases are TGTGCCAGTTTCCGGGGTGGAAGCAATCAGCCCCAGCATTTT. Protein: CASFRGGSNQPQHF.

The chain uses TRBV10-1 and TRBJ2-5, with TRBD2 identical over 15 bases. CDR3 length: 16 residues. Per the germline V gene, CDR1 is WNHNN and CDR2 is SYGVQD (reference sequence). After removal of 5 bases from V and 2 bases from J, the junction contained 3 bases not matched to a gene. The CDR3 nucleotides read TGCGCCAGCAGTAAGGGACTAGCGGGAGGACAAGAGACCCAGTACTTC. Its translation is CASSKGLAGGQETQYF.

This chain joins TRBV28 and TRBJ1-2, with D maybe TRBD1 (5 bases). CDR1 MDHEN and CDR2 SYDVKM come from the germline V gene. V lost 2 bases and J lost 2, with 12 bases in between. The CDR3 loop spans 15 amino acids. CDR3 in amino acids: CASSLGLGPNYGYTF. DNA of the CDR3: TGTGCCAGCAGTTTAGGTTTGGGGCCAAACTATGGCTACACCTTC.

In DNA, the CDR3 is TGTGCCAGCAGCTCCAAAACGGGACAGGGATACACTGAAGCTTTCTTT. This codes for CASSSKTGQGYTEAFF. The gene calls are TRBV7-8 and TRBJ1-1; the match to TRBD1 covers 9 bases. CDR1 and CDR2 (germline): SGHVS, FQNEAQ. Trimming removed 4 bases from V and 3 bases from J; junction bases left unmatched: 9. The CDR3 totals 16 residues.

This sequence joins TRBV2 and TRBJ1-3; perhaps TRBD1 as D (6 bases). The V and J ends lost 5 bases and 0 bases respectively, with 11 bases between them. Germline V lookup: CDR1 SNHLY, CDR2 FYNNEI. This CDR3 comprises 15 residues. Here the CDR3 reads CASSQDSYSGNTIYF. CDR3 DNA: TGTGCCAGCAGTCAGGACAGCTACTCTGGAAACACCATATATTTT.

The V and J genes are TRBV6-5 and TRBJ2-7; D may be TRBD1 (5 bases). The CDR3 is 16 residues long. The germline V gene encodes CDR1 MNHEY and CDR2 SVGAGI. Trimming pared 4 bases from V and 2 bases from J, leaving 18 bases between. The chain's CDR3 is CASSFRQRITPYEQYF. In DNA form, the CDR3 reads TGTGCCAGCAGTTTTAGACAGCGTATAACCCCCTACGAGCAGTACTTC.